The 10 T cell receptor beta chains in this list originate from one sample, sequenced in a study of control samples from healthy donors and cancer patients. Profiling relied on immunoSEQ multiplex PCR, and the TCRdb table lists in-frame clones only, not all of them. Here the sample spans 70,000 to 80,000 clones, 89% being singletons. Source material: PBMCs. The receptors here all came from a woman aged 50 to 60 with colorectal cancer.

V and J are TRBV7-3 and TRBJ2-2; D uncertain. Germline CDR1 SGHTA, CDR2 FQGTGA. Trimming removed 5 bases at V and 3 bases at J, with 10 bases between. This CDR3 has 14 residues. The CDR3 bases are TGTGCCAGCAGCCCTACACGATACACCGGGGAGCTGTTTTTT. Protein sequence: CASSPTRYTGELFF.

The V call is TRBV6-1, the J call TRBJ1-5, with TRBD1 identical over 7 bases. The V and J ends lost 4 bases and 1 base, in that order; junction bases with no gene match: 10. CDR1 is MNHNS, CDR2 SASEGT, per germline. There are 17 residues in the CDR3. CDR3 bases: TGTGCCAGCAGTGGACAAACCGGGACAGTCAGCAATCAGCCCCAGCATTTT. This codes for CASSGQTGTVSNQPQHF.

The chain links TRBV5-5 to TRBJ1-1, with 11 bases lining up with TRBD1. CDR1 is SGHKS, CDR2 YYEKEE, per germline (reference sequence). J was trimmed by 4 bases and V by 2 bases; bases with no gene match: 19. The CDR3 runs to 20 residues. In DNA, the CDR3 is TGTGCCAGCAGCTTCGGGCTTTCCCGAGGACAGGGGGCATTGGTCACTGAAGCTTTCTTT. Its translation: CASSFGLSRGQGALVTEAFF.

The V and J genes are TRBV12-3 or TRBV12-4 and TRBJ2-3; tentatively, D is TRBD2 (5 bases). CDR3 length: 13 amino acids. V shed 1 base and J shed 10 bases, with 12 bases lying between them. This CDR3 is CASSLDLTGSQYF. The CDR3 bases are TGTGCCAGCAGTTTAGACCTTACGGGATCGCAGTATTTT.

V gene TRBV7-9 combines with J gene TRBJ1-4, with 8 positions matching TRBD1. Per the germline V gene, CDR1 is SEHNR and CDR2 is FQNEAQ (reference sequence). The CDR3 is made up of 15 amino acids. V dropped 5 bases and J dropped 4; count of bases not matched to a gene: 6. CDR3 sequence: CASSPGGGSNEKLFF. CDR3 nucleotide sequence: TGTGCCAGCAGCCCAGGGGGCGGAAGTAATGAAAAACTGTTTTTT.

The gene calls are TRBV30 and TRBJ1-3; no reliable D call. The CDR3 length is 13 residues. Per the germline V gene, CDR1 is GTSNPN and CDR2 is SVGIG (reference sequence). Trimming stripped 0 bases from V and 4 bases from J, with 7 bases between. The DNA for the CDR3 is TGTGCCTGGAGTGTACAAGGAGGAAACACCATATATTTT. Amino acid sequence: CAWSVQGGNTIYF.

As concerns this clone: Other DNA variants within this sample encode the same CDR3. V is TRBV7-9 and J is TRBJ2-2; TRBD2 agrees at 12 bases. V dropped 6 bases and J dropped 3; count of bases not matched to a gene: 2. This CDR3 has 15 amino acids. In germline, CDR1 is SEHNR, CDR2 FQNEAQ (reference sequence). For the CDR3, the DNA is TGTGCCAGCAGTCGGACTAGCGGGGACACCGGGGAGCTGTTTTTT. Encoded protein: CASSRTSGDTGELFF.

This rearrangement joins TRBV9 to TRBJ1-2; D unclear. The CDR3 loop spans 13 amino acids. With 0 bases removed from V and 6 bases from J, the gap between germline ends came to 9 bases. CDR1 is SGDLS and CDR2 is YYNGEE in the germline V gene. Written as DNA, the CDR3 is TGTGCCAGCAGCGTAGGGGTTGCGGATGGCTACACCTTC. It is translated as CASSVGVADGYTF.

The V call is TRBV5-1, the J call TRBJ2-3; 13 bases are shared with TRBD2. The V segment lost 0 bases and the J segment 0 bases; nucleotides outside the gene matches: 7. Germline values: CDR1 SGHRS, CDR2 YFSETQ. The CDR3 covers 19 residues. The CDR3 bases are TGCGCCAGCAGCTTGGGGACTAGCGGGGGTGTAGGTAGCACAGATACGCAGTATTTT. Amino acid sequence: CASSLGTSGGVGSTDTQYF.

This clone was picked up one time. The J gene is TRBJ2-7, the V gene TRBV6-2 or TRBV6-3; no reliable D call. V lost 0 bases and J 2 bases, leaving 5 bases between the germline ends. The CDR3 sequence is 13 residues long. Germline-derived CDR1 and CDR2 are MNHEY and SVGEGT. The chain's CDR3 is CASSYSPTYEQYV. The CDR3, as DNA: TGTGCCAGCAGTTACTCGCCTACCTACGAGCAGTACGTC.